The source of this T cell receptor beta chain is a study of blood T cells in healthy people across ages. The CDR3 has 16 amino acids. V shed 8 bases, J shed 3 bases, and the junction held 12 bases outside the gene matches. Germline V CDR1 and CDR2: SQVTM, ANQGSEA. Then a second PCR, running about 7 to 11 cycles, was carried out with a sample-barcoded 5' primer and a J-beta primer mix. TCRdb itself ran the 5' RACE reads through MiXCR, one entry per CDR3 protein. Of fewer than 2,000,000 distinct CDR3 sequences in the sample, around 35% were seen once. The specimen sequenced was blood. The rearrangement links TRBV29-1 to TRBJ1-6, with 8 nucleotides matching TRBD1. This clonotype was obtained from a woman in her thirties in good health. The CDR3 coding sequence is TGCAGCTCTAAATCAGGGGGCGCGCTCTATAATTCACCCCTCCACTTT. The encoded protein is CSSKSGGALYNSPLHF.